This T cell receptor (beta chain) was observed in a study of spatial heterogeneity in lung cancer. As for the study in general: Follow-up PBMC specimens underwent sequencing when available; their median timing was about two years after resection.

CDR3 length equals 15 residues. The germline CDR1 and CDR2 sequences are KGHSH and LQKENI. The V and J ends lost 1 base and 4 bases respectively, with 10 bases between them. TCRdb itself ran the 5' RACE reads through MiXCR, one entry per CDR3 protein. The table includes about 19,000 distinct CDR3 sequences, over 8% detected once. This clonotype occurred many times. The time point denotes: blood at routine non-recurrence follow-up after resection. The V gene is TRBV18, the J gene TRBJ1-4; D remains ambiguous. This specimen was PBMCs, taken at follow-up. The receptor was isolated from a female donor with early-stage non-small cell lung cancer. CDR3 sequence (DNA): TGTGCCAGCTCACCACAGGGTTCGGATAATGAAAAACTGTTTTTT. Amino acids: CASSPQGSDNEKLFF.